This T cell receptor beta chain was captured by sequencing in a study of identical twins. A few counts support this clonotype. What it recognizes is unknown. MiXCR, applied by TCRdb to the 5' RACE reads, yields one record per CDR3 protein. Counted here are about 330,000 distinct CDR3 sequences, over 9% occurring once; the ten biggest clones make up just over 7%. Points from the study as a whole: Sequences that were beta out-of-frame showed weaker excess twin sharing. Models, which agreed with sharing between unrelated individuals, nonetheless underestimated the out-of-frame TCR alpha sharing seen in monozygotic twins. Beta clonotypes that were abundant in cord blood contained fewer insertions, a pattern absent from memory repertoires. Diverse VJ usage suggested most zero-insertion clonotypes were not invariant T cells.

In addition, the sample was reused for a study of yellow fever vaccine responses in identical twins.

The sequencing sample was made of CD8+ T cells sorted from blood. This clonotype was sampled from a woman aged 18-29 years in good health.

In DNA, the CDR3 is TGTGCCAGCAGTGGCCCAAATCCGGGACTAGCGGGGGGTTATGAGCAGTTCTTC. Translated: CASSGPNPGLAGGYEQFF. The genes are TRBV11-2 and TRBJ2-1; 15 bases map to TRBD2. From germline, CDR1 is SGHAT and CDR2 FQNNGV. With V trimmed by 6 bases and J by 8 bases, 14 bases remained unmatched. This CDR3 region has 18 residues.